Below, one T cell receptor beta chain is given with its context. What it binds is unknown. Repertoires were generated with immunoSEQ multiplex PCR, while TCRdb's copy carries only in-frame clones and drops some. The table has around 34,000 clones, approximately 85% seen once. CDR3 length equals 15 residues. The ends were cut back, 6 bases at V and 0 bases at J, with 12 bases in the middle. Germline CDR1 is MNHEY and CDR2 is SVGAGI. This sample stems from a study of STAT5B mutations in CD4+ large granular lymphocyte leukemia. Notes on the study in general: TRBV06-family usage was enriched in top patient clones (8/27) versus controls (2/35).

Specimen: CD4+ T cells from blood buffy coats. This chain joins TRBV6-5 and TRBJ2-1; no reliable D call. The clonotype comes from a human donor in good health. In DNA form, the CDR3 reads TGTGCCAGCAGCCGTGACCCGAGCTCCTACAATGAGCAGTTCTTC. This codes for CASSRDPSSYNEQFF.